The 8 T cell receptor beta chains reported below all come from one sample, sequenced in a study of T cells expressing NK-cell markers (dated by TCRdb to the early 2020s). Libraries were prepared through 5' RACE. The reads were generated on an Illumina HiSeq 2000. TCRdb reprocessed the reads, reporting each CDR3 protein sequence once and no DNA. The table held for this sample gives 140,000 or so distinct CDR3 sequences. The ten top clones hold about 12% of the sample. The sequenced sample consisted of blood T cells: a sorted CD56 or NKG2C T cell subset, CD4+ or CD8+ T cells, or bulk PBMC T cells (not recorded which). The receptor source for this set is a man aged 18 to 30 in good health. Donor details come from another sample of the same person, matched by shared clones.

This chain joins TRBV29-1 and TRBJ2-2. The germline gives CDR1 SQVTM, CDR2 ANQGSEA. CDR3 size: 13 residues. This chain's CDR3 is CSVEAEDTGELFF.

The CDR3 here is CASSSGRITEAFF. This chain joins TRBV7-6 and TRBJ1-1. CDR3 length: 13 amino acids. Germline V gene data show CDR1 as SGHVS and CDR2 as FNYEAQ. The entire variable domain, with the rest obtained from reference TRBV7-6 and TRBJ1-1, is as follows: GAGVSQSPRYKVTKRGQDVALRCDPISGHVSLYWYRQALGQGPEFLTYFNYEAQQDKSGLPNDRFSAERPEGSISTLTIQRTEQRDSAMYRCASSSGRITEAFFGQGTRLTVV.

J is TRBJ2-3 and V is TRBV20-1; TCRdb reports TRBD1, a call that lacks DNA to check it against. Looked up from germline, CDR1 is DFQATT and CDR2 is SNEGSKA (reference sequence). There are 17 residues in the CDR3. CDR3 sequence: CSARDLGAATSTDTQYF.

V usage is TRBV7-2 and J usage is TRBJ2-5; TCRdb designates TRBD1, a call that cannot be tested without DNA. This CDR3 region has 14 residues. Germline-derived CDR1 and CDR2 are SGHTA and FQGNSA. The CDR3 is CASSLEYRGQTQYF.

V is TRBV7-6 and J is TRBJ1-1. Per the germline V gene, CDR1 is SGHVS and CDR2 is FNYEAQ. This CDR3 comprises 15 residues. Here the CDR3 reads CASSLVSDWGTEAFF.

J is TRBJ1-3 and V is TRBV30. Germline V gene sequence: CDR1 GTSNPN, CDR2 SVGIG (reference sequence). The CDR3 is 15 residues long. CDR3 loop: CAWSETDLTGNTIYF.

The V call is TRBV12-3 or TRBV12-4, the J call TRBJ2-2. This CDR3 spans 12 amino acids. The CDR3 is CASSLGPSELFF.

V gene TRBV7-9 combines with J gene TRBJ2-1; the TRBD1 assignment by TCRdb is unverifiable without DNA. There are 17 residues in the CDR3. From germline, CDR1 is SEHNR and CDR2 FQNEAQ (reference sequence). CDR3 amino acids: CASSFLMGTHPTASQFF.